This T cell receptor beta chain was captured by sequencing in a study of T-cell memory formation after mild COVID-19. Study as a whole: Across donors, TCR clusters were largely donor specific. Study outcomes and limitations: Shrinking CD4+ clones were chiefly CM and EM; CD8+ ones were chiefly EMRA.

This clonotype has more than one count but fewer than ten. Its target is unknown. Sample barcodes and UMIs were carried by the TCR alpha and TCR beta cDNA libraries that 5'RACE generated with constant-segment primers. TCRdb processed the 5' RACE reads anew with MiXCR; each CDR3 protein has one entry. The top ten clones hold 20% to 25% of a sample with nearly 350,000 distinct CDR3 sequences, approximately 12% of them seen once. The specimen was PBMCs or a T cell subset sorted from them (not recorded which). The receptor comes from a man aged 18 to 30 who had mild COVID-19 (a few samples of this study predate the infection). Cell type and time point are not known.

The DNA for the CDR3 is TGCAGCGTTGAAGGGGCCTGGACAGGGGGAGGGGAGACCCAGTACTTC. This sequence encodes CSVEGAWTGGGETQYF. This chain connects TRBV29-1 to TRBJ2-5; 10 positions agree with TRBD1. Germline-derived CDR1 and CDR2 are SQVTM and ANQGSEA. The CDR3 is 16 residues long. The V gene end was trimmed by 1 base and the J gene end by 5 bases; junction bases not matched to a gene: 10. Together with reference TRBV29-1 and TRBJ2-5, the CDR3 gives the full variable domain: SAVISQKPSRDICQRGTSLTIQCQVDSQVTMMFWYRQQPGQSLTLIATANQGSEATYESGFVIDKFPISRPNLTFSTLTVSNMSPEDSSIYLCSVEGAWTGGGETQYFGPGTRLLVL.